One and the same sample provided the 5 T cell receptor beta chains below, sequenced in a study of shared clonotypes between healthy human individuals. Naive-designated CD8 cells lacked CD45RO, were positively enriched for CCR7, and omitted terminally differentiated effector memory CD45RA+ cells. Clones were sequenced by immunoSEQ multiplex PCR, and TCRdb holds only the in-frame ones, with some missing. The sample holds roughly 2,000,000 clones, about 94% seen once. Input material: naive CD8+ T cells from PBMCs. These receptors came from a man between 18 and 29 years old in good health. Some clones in this sample may be carry-over from other donors' samples.

The chain joins TRBV4-2 to TRBJ2-7, with TRBD2 identical over 9 bases. The trim removed 0 bases at V and 6 bases at J, leaving 12 bases unmatched. The CDR3 extends over 17 amino acids. CDR1 is LGHNA and CDR2 is YNFKEQ in the germline V gene. The CDR3 loop reads CASSQDVGREGQREQYF. CDR3 coding DNA: TGTGCCAGCAGCCAAGACGTAGGGCGGGAGGGCCAGCGCGAGCAGTACTTC.

V gene TRBV29-1 combines with J gene TRBJ2-7, with 7 bases that match TRBD2. CDR1 SQVTM and CDR2 ANQGSEA come from the germline V gene. The V segment lost 7 bases and the J segment 1 base; nucleotides outside the gene matches: 7. The CDR3 spans 13 residues. The CDR3 loop reads CSGLGGGSYEQYF. CDR3 coding DNA: TGCAGCGGCCTTGGGGGGGGTTCCTACGAGCAGTACTTC.

The chain recombines TRBV2 with TRBJ2-1; 7 bases are a match to TRBD2. Looked up from germline, CDR1 is SNHLY and CDR2 is FYNNEI. The CDR3 contains 19 residues. Germline trimming cut 8 bases from V and 8 bases from J; bases unmatched to any gene: 27. CDR3 bases: TGTGCCAGCGGCCTCCCCCGAGAGGAAGGGAGGGCCATCTTGGATGAGCAGTTCTTC. This sequence encodes CASGLPREEGRAILDEQFF. The variable domain in full, completed from reference TRBV2 and TRBJ2-1, reads EPEVTQTPSHQVTQMGQEVILRCVPISNHLYFYWYRQILGQKVEFLVSFYNNEISEKSEIFDDQFSVERPDGSNFTLKIRSTKLEDSAMYFCASGLPREEGRAILDEQFFGPGTRLTVL.

The chain joins TRBV7-2 to TRBJ2-5; perhaps D is TRBD1 or TRBD2 (7 bases each). The V gene lost 5 bases and the J gene lost 4 bases, with 14 bases spanning the gap. There are 14 residues in the CDR3. Germline CDR1 SGHTA, CDR2 FQGNSA. The chain's CDR3 is CASSPGGVGETQYF. The CDR3 DNA sequence: TGTGCCAGCAGCCCAGGGGGGGTTGGAGAGACCCAGTACTTC.

The chain couples TRBV4-1 to TRBJ1-2; 8 positions agree with TRBD1. Trimming cost V 3 bases and J 5 bases; bases outside gene matches: 11. There are 16 residues in the CDR3. Germline V gene data show CDR1 as MGHRA and CDR2 as YSYEKL. The CDR3 sequence is CASSQGPGGSGYGYTF. DNA for the CDR3: TGCGCCAGCAGCCAGGGCCCAGGGGGCTCCGGGTATGGCTACACCTTC.